This T cell receptor beta chain was retrieved from a study of blood T cell repertoires in COVID-19. For the study at large: Italy, Spain and the United States were the sources of the convalescent and acute COVID-19 samples. Sources were T cells, B-cell-depleted T cells, or PBMCs; the material itself was cDNA or gDNA.

The CDR3 runs to 13 residues. V gave up 5 bases and J gave up 7 bases, with 12 bases separating them. As originally analysed: Scientists estimated how many nucleated cells there were by amplifying reference gene primers. TCRdb's copy holds only in-frame clones and misses some; the assay was immunoSEQ multiplex PCR. That table furnishes V, J and clone size, whereas the DNA furnished D and trimming. The table includes 97,000 or so clones, 70% to 90% detected once. The receptor comes from a man between 50 and 59 years old with active or convalescent COVID-19. Sequenced: peripheral blood. This sequence joins TRBV12-3 or TRBV12-4 and TRBJ2-1; D remains unclear. The CDR3: CASSPSPLNEQFF. CDR3 coding DNA: TGTGCCAGCAGTCCGTCCCCGTTAAATGAGCAGTTCTTC.